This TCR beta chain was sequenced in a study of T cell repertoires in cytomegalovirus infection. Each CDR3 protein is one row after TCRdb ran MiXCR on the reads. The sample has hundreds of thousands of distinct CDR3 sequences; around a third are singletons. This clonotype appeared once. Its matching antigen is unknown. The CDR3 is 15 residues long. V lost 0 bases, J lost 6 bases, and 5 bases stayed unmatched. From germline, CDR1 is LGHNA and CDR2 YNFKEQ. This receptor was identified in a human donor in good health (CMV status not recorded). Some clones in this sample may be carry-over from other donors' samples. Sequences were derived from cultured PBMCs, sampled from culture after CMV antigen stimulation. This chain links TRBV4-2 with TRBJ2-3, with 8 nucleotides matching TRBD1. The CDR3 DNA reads TGTGCCAGCAGCCAAGACGGCAGGGGGCCTGATACGCAGTATTTT. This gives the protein CASSQDGRGPDTQYF.